Shown below are 31 T cell receptor beta chains from a single sample sequenced in a study of siplizumab effects on memory and regulatory T cells (dated by TCRdb to the late 2010s). The library relied on the immunoSEQ multiplex PCR assay. As stored in TCRdb, this immuneACCESS dataset retains in-frame rearrangements with V and J assigned. A fraction of the clones does not appear; measured against another copy, unresolved V genes explain less than half of the discrepancy, and the remainder lacks a known reason. This sample has around 100,000 clones in its table, and just over 90% of those were observed once. Around 0.68% of the sample lies in the top ten. The sample was Tregs sorted from blood. Every receptor here comes from a human donor in good health.

The rearrangement joins TRBV4-2 to TRBJ1-5; weak D call: TRBD1 (5 bases). Germline V lookup: CDR1 LGHNA, CDR2 YNFKEQ. V was pared by 5 bases and J by 0 bases, with 14 bases between. This CDR3 is built from 16 residues. As DNA, the CDR3 is TGTGCCAGCAGCTGGGGGGACCAATATAGCAATCAGCCCCAGCATTTT. As protein: CASSWGDQYSNQPQHF.

This chain joins TRBV12-5 and TRBJ2-7, with 7 bases matching TRBD1. The CDR3 loop spans 14 amino acids. V gave up 1 base and J gave up 6 bases; unmatched junction bases: 6. Germline V gene data show CDR1 as LGHNT and CDR2 as FRNRAP. CDR3 DNA: TGTGCTAGTGGTTTGGGACAGGGACGCTCCGAGCAGTACTTC. Protein product: CASGLGQGRSEQYF.

This chain links TRBV19 with TRBJ1-5; D is unclear. V lost 6 bases and J lost 6, with 18 bases in between. Germline V CDR1 and CDR2: LNHDA, SQIVND (reference sequence). The CDR3 has 15 amino acids. The CDR3 nucleotides read TGTGCCAGTAGCCCCTCAAACTGGGGTACTCAGCCCCAGCATTTT. Translated: CASSPSNWGTQPQHF.

On this clone itself: Mismatch with germline at one junction end may stem from a read error. This chain uses TRBV7-9 with TRBJ2-5; 8 nucleotides align to TRBD1. CDR3 size: 14 residues. Germline assignment: CDR1 SEHNR and CDR2 FQNEAQ (reference sequence). In DNA, the CDR3 is TGTGTCAGCAGCTACGGACAGGGTGGAGAGACCCAGTACTTC. This translates into CVSSYGQGGETQYF.

The CDR3 DNA reads TGTGCCAGCTTAAGTGGTCAGAACACAGATACGCAGTATTTT. This sequence encodes CASLSGQNTDTQYF. The chain recombines TRBV28 with TRBJ2-3, with D uncertain. Trimming shortened V by 8 bases and J by 2 bases, and 14 bases separated the two germline ends. The CDR3 has 14 residues. Germline lookup yields CDR1 MDHEN and CDR2 SYDVKM.

This rearrangement joins TRBV11-1 to TRBJ2-7; D remains unclear. V was trimmed by 5 bases and J by 1 base, leaving 9 bases between them. CDR1 SGHAT and CDR2 FQDESV come from the germline V gene (reference sequence). The CDR3 sequence is 13 residues long. CDR3 DNA sequence: TGTGCCAGCAGCCGAGACCGATCCTACGAGCAGTACTTC. Protein: CASSRDRSYEQYF. Full variable domain (remainder filled in from reference TRBV11-1 and TRBJ2-7): EAEVAQSPRYKITEKSQAVAFWCDPISGHATLYWYRQILGQGPELLVQFQDESVVDDSQLPKDRFSAERLKGVDSTLKIQPAELGDSAMYLCASSRDRSYEQYFGPGTRLTVT.

The chain carries TRBV6-1 and TRBJ1-5; tentatively, D is TRBD1 (5 bases). The germline CDR1 and CDR2 sequences are MNHNS and SASEGT. Trimming shortened V by 0 bases and J by 2 bases, and 8 bases separated the two germline ends. The CDR3 totals 15 residues. As DNA, the CDR3 is TGTGCCAGCAGTGAAGCATGGGGCGGCAATCAGCCCCAGCATTTT. It encodes CASSEAWGGNQPQHF.

The V gene is TRBV5-4, the J gene TRBJ1-1; tentatively, D is TRBD1 (5 bases). The CDR3 is 15 amino acids. Trimming removed 6 bases at V and 11 bases at J, with 26 bases between. CDR1 is SGHNT and CDR2 is YYREEE in the germline V gene (reference sequence). The CDR3 nucleotides read TGTGCCAGCACTTCCCGGGAGGGGCCGGGCAAAACGGCTTTCTTT. This translates into CASTSREGPGKTAFF.

This clone has just one count. The chain uses TRBV5-1 and TRBJ2-6; tentative D call: TRBD1 (6 bases). Germline V lookup: CDR1 SGHRS, CDR2 YFSETQ. V was trimmed by 2 bases and J by 1 base, leaving 13 bases between them. The CDR3 contains 17 residues. The CDR3 here is CASSFGRGTSGANVLTF. CDR3 nucleotide sequence: TGCGCCAGCAGCTTTGGCAGGGGAACGTCTGGGGCCAACGTCCTGACTTTC.

The CDR3 loop is CASSLDRRGEEPQHF. The CDR3 DNA sequence: TGTGCCAGCAGCTTAGATCGCAGGGGAGAGGAGCCCCAGCATTTT. V usage is TRBV11-2 and J usage is TRBJ1-5; perhaps TRBD1 as D (6 bases). The CDR3 extends over 15 amino acids. CDR1 SGHAT and CDR2 FQNNGV come from the germline V gene. The V and J ends lost 0 bases and 8 bases respectively, with 14 bases between them.

V is TRBV7-2 and J is TRBJ1-2; D may be TRBD1 (5 bases). Between the trimmed V and J ends, which lost 2 bases and 6 bases, there was a span of 19 bases. This CDR3 has 16 amino acids. Germline V gene sequence: CDR1 SGHTA, CDR2 FQGNSA. This chain's CDR3 is CASSLTAEGLGDGYTF. In nucleotides, the CDR3 is TGTGCCAGCAGCTTAACCGCCGAGGGGCTTGGAGATGGCTACACCTTC.

The chain employs TRBV20-1 and TRBJ2-3; no firm D call. Germline CDR1 is DFQATT and CDR2 is SNEGSKA (reference sequence). V lost 1 base, J lost 6 bases, and 5 bases lay in between. The CDR3 is 11 residues long. The DNA for the CDR3 is TGCAGTGCTAGAGTGGTCGATACGCAGTATTTT. Amino acids: CSARVVDTQYF.

This chain links TRBV18 with TRBJ2-7; D might be TRBD1 (5 bases). The CDR3 totals 13 residues. Germline V gives CDR1 KGHSH, CDR2 LQKENI. Trimming pared 3 bases from V and 2 bases from J, leaving 8 bases between. CDR3 DNA sequence: TGTGCCAGCTCACCGACAGTCACCTACGAGCAGTACTTC. Its protein product is CASSPTVTYEQYF.

The J gene is TRBJ2-5, the V gene TRBV7-3; 10 nucleotides align to TRBD2. The CDR3 is 14 amino acids. CDR1 SGHTA and CDR2 FQGTGA come from the germline V gene. Trimming cost V 5 bases and J 3 bases; bases outside gene matches: 3. This chain's CDR3 is CASSPTSGKETQYF. In nucleotides, the CDR3 is TGTGCCAGCAGCCCCACTAGCGGGAAAGAGACCCAGTACTTC.

V is TRBV4-2 and J is TRBJ2-5; no reliable D call. Trimming stripped 5 bases from V and 2 bases from J, with 21 bases between. CDR1 is LGHNA and CDR2 is YNFKEQ in the germline V gene. There are 17 residues in the CDR3. CDR3 nucleotide sequence: TGTGCCAGCAGCGAGGCCACGGTCGGGCAAAAACAAGAGACCCAGTACTTC. Protein product: CASSEATVGQKQETQYF.

The rearrangement uses TRBV5-8 and TRBJ2-5; 10 nucleotides line up with TRBD2. Germline CDR1 and CDR2: SGHTS and YDEGEE. The CDR3 is made up of 15 amino acids. Trimming removed 3 bases from V and 5 bases from J; junction bases left unmatched: 7. The CDR3 coding sequence is TGTGCCAGCAGCTACCCAGCGGGAGGGGCGGAGACCCAGTACTTC. This encodes CASSYPAGGAETQYF.

The V gene is TRBV18, the J gene TRBJ1-1; weak D call: TRBD1 (6 bases). CDR1 is KGHSH and CDR2 is LQKENI in the germline V gene. The germline V and J ends were trimmed by 2 bases and 1 base, with 11 bases remaining between them. CDR3 length equals 15 residues. As DNA, the CDR3 is TGTGCCAGCTCACCAACTAAACAGGGGAACACTGAAGCTTTCTTT. It is translated as CASSPTKQGNTEAFF.

The chain couples TRBV2 to TRBJ2-7, with 7 nucleotides matching TRBD2. The CDR3 has 13 amino acids. Germline V gene data show CDR1 as SNHLY and CDR2 as FYNNEI. Trimming took 4 bases from V and 2 from J; bases not matched to a gene: 2. The CDR3 protein is CASSVSGAYEQYF. CDR3 DNA sequence: TGTGCCAGCAGTGTCAGCGGGGCCTACGAGCAGTACTTC.

This rearrangement joins TRBV5-8 to TRBJ2-7, with unresolved D. This CDR3 has 16 amino acids. The germline gives CDR1 SGHTS, CDR2 YDEGEE. The V end lost 4 bases, the J end lost 0 bases, and 17 bases lay between the germline ends. The CDR3 sequence is CASSLRIQPASYEQYF. In nucleotides, the CDR3 is TGTGCCAGCAGCCTTAGGATACAGCCCGCCTCCTACGAGCAGTACTTC.

The rearrangement uses TRBV7-6 and TRBJ1-1; 10 nucleotides agree with TRBD1. There are 14 residues in the CDR3. Germline V CDR1 and CDR2: SGHVS, FNYEAQ. V gave up 3 bases and J gave up 5 bases; unmatched junction bases: 3. In nucleotides, the CDR3 is TGTGCCAGCAGCTTCGCGGGACAGGGGACTGAAGCTTTCTTT. Protein: CASSFAGQGTEAFF.

The gene calls are TRBV7-9 and TRBJ1-4; D might be TRBD1 (6 bases). Germline assignment: CDR1 SEHNR and CDR2 FQNEAQ (reference sequence). The CDR3 is 12 amino acids. The V and J ends lost 5 bases and 8 bases respectively, with 9 bases between them. The CDR3 coding sequence is TGTGCCAGCAGCCAGGACAGAGAAAAACTGTTTTTT. It encodes CASSQDREKLFF. Using reference TRBV7-9 and TRBJ1-4 for the parts outside the CDR3, the full variable domain is DTGVSQNPRHKITKRGQNVTFRCDPISEHNRLYWYRQTLGQGPEFLTYFQNEAQLEKSRLLSDRFSAERPKGSFSTLEIQRTEQGDSAMYLCASSQDREKLFFGSGTQLSVL.

The chain is built from TRBV5-1 and TRBJ2-7, with 7 bases matching TRBD2. Germline V gene data show CDR1 as SGHRS and CDR2 as YFSETQ. The CDR3 consists of 16 residues. The V segment lost 0 bases and the J segment 6 bases; nucleotides outside the gene matches: 12. The CDR3: CASSLAGGRSVFEQYF. CDR3 bases: TGCGCCAGCAGCTTGGCCGGCGGGAGATCTGTGTTCGAGCAGTACTTC.

The chain has TRBV11-2 and TRBJ2-5, with 10 positions matching TRBD2. CDR1 is SGHAT, CDR2 FQNNGV, per germline. Trimming took 1 base from V and 3 from J; bases not matched to a gene: 5. The CDR3 is made up of 16 amino acids. CDR3 coding DNA: TGTGCCAGCAGCTTAGGTGTAGCGGGAGGAGAAGAGACCCAGTACTTC. Residues: CASSLGVAGGEETQYF. Together with reference TRBV11-2 and TRBJ2-5, the CDR3 gives the full variable domain: EAGVAQSPRYKIIEKRQSVAFWCNPISGHATLYWYQQILGQGPKLLIQFQNNGVVDDSQLPKDRFSAERLKGVDSTLKIQPAKLEDSAVYLCASSLGVAGGEETQYFGPGTRLLVL.

V usage is TRBV5-4 and J usage is TRBJ2-3; D not resolved. Trimming took off 9 bases at V and 15 bases at J, with 20 bases between the two ends. Germline CDR1 is SGHNT and CDR2 is YYREEE (reference sequence). This CDR3 has 11 residues. CDR3 coding DNA: TGTGCCACTCAAACGGGCCGTCGGAGCTATTTT. As protein: CATQTGRRSYF.

The chain uses TRBV2 and TRBJ2-1; TRBD2 aligns across 8 bases. CDR1 is SNHLY and CDR2 is FYNNEI in the germline V gene. V was clipped by 6 bases and J by 9 bases; unmatched bases: 4. The CDR3 totals 12 residues. The CDR3 nucleotides are TGTGCCAGCAGGGGACTAGAACTTGAGCAGTTCTTC. It specifies CASRGLELEQFF.

The J gene is TRBJ2-5, the V gene TRBV19; maybe TRBD1 (6 bases). The CDR3 has 14 amino acids. Germline lookup yields CDR1 LNHDA and CDR2 SQIVND (reference sequence). V gave up 4 bases and J gave up 5 bases, with 14 bases separating them. The CDR3 loop is CASSSPTGRETQYF. The CDR3, as DNA: TGTGCCAGTAGTAGTCCAACAGGGCGGGAGACCCAGTACTTC.

The chain recombines TRBV28 with TRBJ2-5, with 11 bases identical to TRBD1. Germline CDR1 MDHEN, CDR2 SYDVKM. Germline trimming cut 2 bases from V and 3 bases from J; bases unmatched to any gene: 2. CDR3 length: 15 residues. The CDR3 sequence: CASSLAGQGEETQYF. The CDR3 DNA reads TGTGCCAGCAGTTTAGCGGGACAGGGGGAAGAGACCCAGTACTTC.

The chain is built from TRBV6-6 and TRBJ2-7, with 14 bases that match TRBD2. Germline loops: CDR1 MNHNY, CDR2 SVGAGI (reference sequence). The CDR3 has 14 residues. V dropped 5 bases and J dropped 4; count of bases not matched to a gene: 1. The CDR3: CASSGTSGSYEQYF. Written as DNA, the CDR3 is TGTGCCAGCAGTGGGACTAGCGGGAGTTACGAGCAGTACTTC.

V and J are TRBV9 and TRBJ2-3; D is perhaps TRBD2 (6 bases). The CDR3 extends over 14 amino acids. In germline, CDR1 is SGDLS, CDR2 YYNGEE. V lost 0 bases, J lost 4 bases, and 9 bases lay in between. CDR3 bases: TGTGCCAGCAGCGTAGGGCTAGCGTCAGATACGCAGTATTTT. Its protein product is CASSVGLASDTQYF.

Comments on this clone: Other nucleotide sequences in the sample specify the same CDR3. J is TRBJ2-1 and V is TRBV27, with a tentative D call TRBD2 (7 bases). Deletions cut 7 bases from V and 4 bases from J, with 20 bases between. The germline V gene has CDR1 MNHEY and CDR2 SMNVEV (reference sequence). The CDR3 has 16 amino acids. The CDR3 bases are TGTGCCAGCACTCGGGGTGGCGGGGGCGGGTACAATGAGCAGTTCTTC. Protein product: CASTRGGGGGYNEQFF.

This sequence joins TRBV2 and TRBJ2-7; D is unresolved. The germline V gene encodes CDR1 SNHLY and CDR2 FYNNEI. The CDR3 totals 11 residues. V lost 3 bases to trimming and J lost 2 bases, with 2 bases between them. The CDR3, as DNA: TGTGCCAGCAGTGACCCCTACGAGCAGTACTTC. Translated: CASSDPYEQYF.